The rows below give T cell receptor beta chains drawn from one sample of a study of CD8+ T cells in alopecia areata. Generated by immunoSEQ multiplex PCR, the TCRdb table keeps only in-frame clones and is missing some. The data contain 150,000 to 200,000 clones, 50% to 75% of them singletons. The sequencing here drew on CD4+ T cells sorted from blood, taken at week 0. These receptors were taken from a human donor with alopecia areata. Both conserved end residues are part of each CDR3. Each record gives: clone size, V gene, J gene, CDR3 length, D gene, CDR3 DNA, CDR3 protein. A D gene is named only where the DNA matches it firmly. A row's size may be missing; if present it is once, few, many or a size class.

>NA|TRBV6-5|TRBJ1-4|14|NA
TGTGCCAGCAGTTACTCCGAAGGGCAAGGTCGACTGTTTTTT
CASSYSEGQGRLFF
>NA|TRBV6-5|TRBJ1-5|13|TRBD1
TGTGCCAGCAGGACAGGGCGAATTCAGCCCCAGCATTTT
CASRTGRIQPQHF
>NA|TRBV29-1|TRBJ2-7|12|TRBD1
TGCAGTGGCGGGACAGGGGGCCACGAGCAGTACTTC
CSGGTGGHEQYF
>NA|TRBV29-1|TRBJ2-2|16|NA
TGCAGCGTTGAAGCCCCCGGGACAAGGGACACCGGGGAGCTGTTTTTT
CSVEAPGTRDTGELFF
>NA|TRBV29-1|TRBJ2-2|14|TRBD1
TGCAGCGTTGGAAAAGACAGGGCAAGCGGGGAGCTGTTTTTT
CSVGKDRASGELFF
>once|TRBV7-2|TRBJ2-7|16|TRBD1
TGTGCCAGCAGCTTACGGGACAGGGGGCATAATTCACCCCTCCACTTC
CASSLRDRGHNSPLHF
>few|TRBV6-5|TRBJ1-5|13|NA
TGTGCCAGCAGGCTTTTCCTCAATCAGCCCCAGCATTTT
CASRLFLNQPQHF
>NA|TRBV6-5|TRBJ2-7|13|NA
TGTGCCACCACCAAAGGGGGGGTCTACGAGCAGTACTTC
CATTKGGVYEQYF
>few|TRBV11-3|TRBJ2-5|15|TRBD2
TGTGCCAGCCAAATCGGGACTAGTCGTGGAGAGACCCAGTACTTC
CASQIGTSRGETQYF
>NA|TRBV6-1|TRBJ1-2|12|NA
TGTGCCAGCAGCCCAGGAACGGGTGGCTACACCTTC
CASSPGTGGYTF
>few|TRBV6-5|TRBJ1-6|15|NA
TGTGCCAGCAGTTACTCTACGGGGCAGGGTTCACCCCTCCACTTT
CASSYSTGQGSPLHF
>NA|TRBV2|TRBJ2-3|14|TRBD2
TGTGCCAGCAGTGGACTAGCGGCGGGAGATACGCAGTATTTT
CASSGLAAGDTQYF
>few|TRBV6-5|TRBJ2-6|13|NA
TGTGCCAGCAGACGCTCTGGGGCCAACGTCCTGACTTTC
CASRRSGANVLTF
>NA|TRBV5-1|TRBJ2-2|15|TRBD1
TGCGCCAGCAGCCTCCGGGACAGTCACACCGGGGAGCTGTTTTTT
CASSLRDSHTGELFF
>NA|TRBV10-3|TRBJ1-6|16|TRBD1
TGTGCCATCAGTGACCTGGGGACAGCTAATAATTCACCCCTCCACTTT
CAISDLGTANNSPLHF
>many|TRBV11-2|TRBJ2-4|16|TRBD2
TGTGCCAGCAGCCCACCGGTTGGGCGGGGGGTAAACATTCAGTACTTC
CASSPPVGRGVNIQYF
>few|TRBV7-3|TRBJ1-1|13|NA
TGTGCCAGCAGCTTAGCCCGGGAAACTGAAGCTTTCTTT
CASSLARETEAFF
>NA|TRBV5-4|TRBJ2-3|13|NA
TGTGCCAGCAGCCCCAAGGACACAGATACGCAGTATTTT
CASSPKDTDTQYF
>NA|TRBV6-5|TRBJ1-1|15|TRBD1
TGTGCCAGCAGTCAGAAGACAGGGGGCATCTCCTCAGCTTTCTTT
CASSQKTGGISSAFF
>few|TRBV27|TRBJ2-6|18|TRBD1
TGTGCCAGCAGTCCCGGGACAGGGGCCTTTGGTGGGGCCAACGTCCTGACTTTC
CASSPGTGAFGGANVLTF
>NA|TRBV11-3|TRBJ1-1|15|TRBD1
TGTGCCAGCAGCCCAGGGGGGAGGGCTCACGGTGAAGCTTTCTTT
CASSPGGRAHGEAFF
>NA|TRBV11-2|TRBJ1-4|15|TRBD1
TGTGCCAGCAGCTTAGAGGGACAGGGATTTGAAAAACTGTTTTTT
CASSLEGQGFEKLFF
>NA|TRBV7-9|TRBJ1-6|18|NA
TGTGCCAGCAGCTTACTGAGTGTGGGGAGCTCCTATAATTCACCCCTCCACTTT
CASSLLSVGSSYNSPLHF
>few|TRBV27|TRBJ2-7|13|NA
TGTGCCAGCAGCCGATCTTCAGGGTACGAGCAGTACTTC
CASSRSSGYEQYF
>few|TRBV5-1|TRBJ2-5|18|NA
TGCGCCAGCAGCGGTGGGGCTTTGGGACTCACGTCAAAAGAGACCCAGTACTTC
CASSGGALGLTSKETQYF
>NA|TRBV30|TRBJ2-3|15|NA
TGTGCCTGGAGCGGGGGCCGTCGCGGTACAGATACGCAGTATTTT
CAWSGGRRGTDTQYF
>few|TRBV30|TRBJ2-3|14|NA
TGTGCCTGGAGTGGGCAGGGATACACAGATACGCAGTATTTT
CAWSGQGYTDTQYF
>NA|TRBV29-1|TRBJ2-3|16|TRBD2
TGCAGCGTTAGGAGGGGCGGCGGGGGGGCCCAAGATACGCAGTATTTT
CSVRRGGGGAQDTQYF
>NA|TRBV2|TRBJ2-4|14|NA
TGTGCCAGCAGTGGCGGACGCCCCCTGAGCACTCAGTACTTC
CASSGGRPLSTQYF
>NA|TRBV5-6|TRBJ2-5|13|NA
TGTGCCAGCAGCTTCCGATCCCAAGAGACCCAGTACTTC
CASSFRSQETQYF
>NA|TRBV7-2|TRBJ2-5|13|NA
TGTGCCAGCAGCTTAAGATCCCAGGAGACCCAGTACTTC
CASSLRSQETQYF
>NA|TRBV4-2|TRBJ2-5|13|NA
TGTGCCAGCAGCCCCGGCAGGGAAGAGACCCAGTACTTC
CASSPGREETQYF
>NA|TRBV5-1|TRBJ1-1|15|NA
TGCGCCAGCAGCCCCGGCCCGTCCATGAACACTGAAGCTTTCTTT
CASSPGPSMNTEAFF
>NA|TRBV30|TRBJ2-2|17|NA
TGTGCCTGGAGTATCCCCCTCCCCGGGGCGGGCACCGGGGAGCTGTTTTTT
CAWSIPLPGAGTGELFF
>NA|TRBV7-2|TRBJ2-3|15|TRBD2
TGTGCCAGCAGCACTCCGGGACTAGCGGTAGATACGCAGTATTTT
CASSTPGLAVDTQYF
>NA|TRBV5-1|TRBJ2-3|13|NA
TGCGCCAGCAGCTTGGACAGGGCAGATACGCAGTATTTT
CASSLDRADTQYF
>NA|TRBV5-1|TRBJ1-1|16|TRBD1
TGCGCCACCCGAGGAGGGGCGGGACAGCCGAACACTGAAGCTTTCTTT
CATRGGAGQPNTEAFF
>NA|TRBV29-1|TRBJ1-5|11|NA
TGCAGCGCAGGGGACAATCAGCCCCAGCATTTT
CSAGDNQPQHF
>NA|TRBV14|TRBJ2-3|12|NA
TGTGCCAGCAGCCCCACCAGGGATACGCAGTATTTT
CASSPTRDTQYF
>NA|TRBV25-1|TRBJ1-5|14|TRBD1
TGTGCCAGCTCGGGACAGGGGACTAATCAGCCCCAGCATTTT
CASSGQGTNQPQHF
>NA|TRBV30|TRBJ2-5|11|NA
TGTGCCTGGAGTGGTATGGAGACCCAGTACTTC
CAWSGMETQYF
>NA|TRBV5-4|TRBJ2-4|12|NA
TGTGCCAGCAGCCTGGAAGGAAACATTCAGTACTTC
CASSLEGNIQYF
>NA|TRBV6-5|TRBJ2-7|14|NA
TGTGCCAGCAGTGGGACTTCAAGCTCCTACGAGCAGTACTTC
CASSGTSSSYEQYF
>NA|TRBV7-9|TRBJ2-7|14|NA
TGTGCCAGCAGCTTAGGGAGGGGAGCTACGCAGCAGTACTTC
CASSLGRGATQQYF
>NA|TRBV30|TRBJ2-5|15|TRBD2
TGTGCCTCCCAACAGGGCGGGAGGGGGCGAGAGACCCAGTACTTC
CASQQGGRGRETQYF
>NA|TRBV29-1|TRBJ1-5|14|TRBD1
TGCAGCGTCGCCACCGGGACAGGGTATCAGCCCCAGCATTTT
CSVATGTGYQPQHF
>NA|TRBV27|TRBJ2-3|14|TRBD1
TGTGCCAGCAGAAAGACAGGGTCGACAGATACGCAGTATTTT
CASRKTGSTDTQYF
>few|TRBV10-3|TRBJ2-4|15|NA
TGTGCCATCAGTGAGTCGAATTCGCCCTCCAACATTCAGTACTTC
CAISESNSPSNIQYF
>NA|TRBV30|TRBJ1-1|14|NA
TGTGCCTGGAGTGTACACGTGGGCCGAGCTGAAGCTTTCTTT
CAWSVHVGRAEAFF
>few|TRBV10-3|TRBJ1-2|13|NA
TGTGCCATCAGTTCCTCCCCTGACTATGGCTACACCTTC
CAISSSPDYGYTF
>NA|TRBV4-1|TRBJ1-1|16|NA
TGCGCCAGCAGCCAAGATGGGACGGTGGCGAACACTGAAGCTTTCTTT
CASSQDGTVANTEAFF
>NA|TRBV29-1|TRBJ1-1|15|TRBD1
TGCAGCGTTGCGGCGGAGGGGGCCATGAACACTGAAGCTTTCTTT
CSVAAEGAMNTEAFF
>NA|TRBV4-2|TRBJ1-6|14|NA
TGTGCCAGCAGCCACGCCGGGCGGAATTCACCCCTCCACTTT
CASSHAGRNSPLHF
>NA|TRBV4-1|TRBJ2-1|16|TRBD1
TGCGCCAGCAGCCATCCAAGGGACAGGGGATTCAATGAGCAGTTCTTC
CASSHPRDRGFNEQFF
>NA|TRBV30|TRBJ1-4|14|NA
TGTGCCTGGAGTTCGGGGCAGAGCAATGAAAAACTGTTTTTT
CAWSSGQSNEKLFF
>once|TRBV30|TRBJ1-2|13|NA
TGTGCCTGGAGGCAGGCCACTAACTATGGCTACACCTTC
CAWRQATNYGYTF
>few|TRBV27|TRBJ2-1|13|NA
TGTGCCAGCAGTTTAGAGGGCTACAATGAGCAGTTCTTC
CASSLEGYNEQFF
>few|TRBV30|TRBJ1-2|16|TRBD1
TGTGCCTGGATTGGGACCGGGACAGCAGCTAACTATGGCTACACCTTC
CAWIGTGTAANYGYTF
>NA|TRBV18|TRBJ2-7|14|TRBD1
TGTGCCAGCACGACCGGGACAGGGCTAACCGAGCAGTACTTC
CASTTGTGLTEQYF